The 17 T cell receptor beta chains below were found in one sample sequenced in a study of cytomegalovirus exposure and HLA in healthy donors. PCR used 60 Vbeta primers and 13 Jbeta primers. The table came from immunoSEQ multiplex PCR; TCRdb's copy has only in-frame clones and leaves some out. The sample lists 150,000 to 200,000 clones, approximately 79% occurring once. Material for sequencing was PBMCs. These receptors came from a woman in her forties or fifties in good health and CMV-seropositive.

V is TRBV5-4 and J is TRBJ2-5; 7 positions agree with TRBD2. V shed 4 bases, J shed 3 bases, and the junction held 6 bases outside the gene matches. From germline, CDR1 is SGHNT and CDR2 YYREEE (reference sequence). The CDR3 is made up of 14 amino acids. DNA for the CDR3: TGTGCCAGCAGCGAAGGTCTAGCGGAAGAGACCCAGTACTTC. It specifies CASSEGLAEETQYF.

This chain links TRBV2 with TRBJ2-7, with a weak D call TRBD1 (5 bases). Germline CDR1 SNHLY, CDR2 FYNNEI. CDR3 length equals 12 residues. The V gene lost 5 bases and the J gene lost 3 bases, with 8 bases spanning the gap. The CDR3 protein is CASSQDIYEQYF. CDR3 nucleotide sequence: TGTGCCAGCAGTCAGGACATCTACGAGCAGTACTTC.

This rearrangement joins TRBV19 to TRBJ1-1; possible D gene TRBD1, 5 bases. Trimming cost V 5 bases and J 1 base, with 11 bases left between them. This CDR3 has 14 residues. Germline CDR1 LNHDA, CDR2 SQIVND (reference sequence). For the CDR3, the DNA is TGTGCCAGTAGTTCTGGGGCAGCGAACACTGAAGCTTTCTTT. Encoded protein: CASSSGAANTEAFF.

The chain couples TRBV28 to TRBJ2-7, with 7 bases that match TRBD2. The CDR3 runs 15 residues. CDR1 is MDHEN, CDR2 SYDVKM, per germline. Losses at the gene ends were 5 bases for V and 1 base for J; bases not matched to a gene: 8. The CDR3 coding sequence is TGTGCCAGCAGTGCATGGGGGAGGGGTTCCTACGAGCAGTACTTC. Its translation: CASSAWGRGSYEQYF.

The rearrangement joins TRBV5-1 to TRBJ2-7, with TRBD1 identical over 7 bases. The CDR3 runs to 16 residues. Trimming at V came to 4 bases and at J to 3 bases, leaving 13 bases not matched to a gene. Germline V gene lookup returns CDR1 SGHRS and CDR2 YFSETQ. CDR3 sequence reads: CASSTIPGQTIYEQYF. The CDR3, as DNA: TGCGCCAGCAGCACTATACCGGGACAGACCATCTACGAGCAGTACTTC.

The chain links TRBV7-2 to TRBJ2-7; TRBD1 is a possible D gene (6 bases). This CDR3 has 14 residues. With 3 bases removed from V and 5 bases from J, the gap between germline ends came to 14 bases. Germline V gene lookup returns CDR1 SGHTA and CDR2 FQGNSA. The CDR3, as DNA: TGTGCCAGCAGCTTTTACAGGGAATCCCACGAGCAGTACTTC. It specifies CASSFYRESHEQYF.

The J gene is TRBJ2-7, the V gene TRBV7-3; TRBD1 aligns across 10 bases. Trimming cost V 5 bases and J 3 bases; bases outside gene matches: 1. CDR3 size: 13 residues. Germline CDR1 and CDR2: SGHTA and FQGTGA. The CDR3 is CASSRDRGYEQYF. CDR3 coding DNA: TGTGCCAGCAGCCGGGACAGGGGCTACGAGCAGTACTTC.

This clone was observed a handful of times. The rearrangement joins TRBV7-6 to TRBJ1-4; D perhaps matches TRBD1 (5 bases). V was cut by 5 bases and J by 5 bases, with 12 bases left in between. CDR1 and CDR2 (germline): SGHVS, FNYEAQ. The CDR3 runs to 14 residues. CDR3 region: CASSPGTGNEKLFF. CDR3 nucleotides: TGTGCCAGCAGCCCCGGGACTGGGAATGAAAAACTGTTTTTT.

The genes are TRBV6-1 and TRBJ2-3; possible D gene TRBD2, 6 bases. CDR1 and CDR2 (germline): MNHNS, SASEGT. The V and J ends lost 7 bases and 5 bases respectively, with 13 bases between them. The CDR3 is made up of 13 amino acids. The CDR3 DNA follows: TGTGCCAGCATGTTCGACGGGGGAGATACGCAGTATTTT. Translation: CASMFDGGDTQYF.

The CDR3 loop reads CASSVEIGGPSTGTQYF. Here the CDR3 DNA reads TGTGCCAGCAGCGTAGAGATTGGGGGCCCTTCGACGGGGACGCAGTATTTT. The chain recombines TRBV9 with TRBJ2-3; possibly TRBD1 for D (6 bases). V shed 0 bases and J shed 9 bases, with 23 bases lying between them. CDR1 is SGDLS and CDR2 is YYNGEE in the germline V gene. The CDR3 contains 17 residues.

The V gene is TRBV4-1, the J gene TRBJ2-3; D is possibly TRBD2 (6 bases). In germline, CDR1 is MGHRA, CDR2 YSYEKL. The CDR3 is 14 residues long. The V and J ends lost 4 bases and 2 bases respectively, with 10 bases between them. Written as DNA, the CDR3 is TGCGCCAGCAGCCGGACTATAACCACAGATACGCAGTATTTT. Residues: CASSRTITTDTQYF.

This clone came up once. The gene calls are TRBV2 and TRBJ1-2; tentatively, D is TRBD1 (5 bases). Per the germline V gene, CDR1 is SNHLY and CDR2 is FYNNEI. The CDR3 is 12 residues long. Between the trimmed V and J ends, which lost 7 bases and 8 bases, there was a span of 14 bases. The CDR3 loop is CASKKGAMGYTF. DNA for the CDR3: TGTGCCAGCAAAAAAGGGGCAATGGGCTACACCTTC.

The genes are TRBV5-6 and TRBJ1-2, with D possibly matching TRBD1 (5 bases). Trimming removed 0 bases from V and 14 bases from J, with 17 bases in between. The V gene's germline CDR1 is SGHDT and CDR2 YYEEEE. The CDR3 has 13 amino acids. CDR3 sequence: CASSLARGSVYTF. CDR3 nucleotides: TGTGCCAGCAGCTTGGCACGGGGGTCGGTGTATACCTTC.

The J gene is TRBJ2-7, the V gene TRBV7-2; TRBD1 is a possible D gene (6 bases). CDR1 is SGHTA, CDR2 FQGNSA, per germline. Trimming shortened V by 6 bases and J by 4 bases, and 16 bases separated the two germline ends. This CDR3 has 14 amino acids. Here the CDR3 DNA reads TGTGCCAGCAGTCGAGAGACAGGACGTTACGAGCAGTACTTC. This gives the protein CASSRETGRYEQYF.

The V gene is TRBV5-4, the J gene TRBJ2-3; 15 bases map to TRBD2. V was clipped by 0 bases and J by 0 bases; unmatched bases: 5. This CDR3 is 19 amino acids long. Germline CDR1 SGHNT, CDR2 YYREEE (reference sequence). The CDR3 nucleotides are TGTGCCAGCAGCTTGGTGGGACTAGCGGGGGGCCGAAGCACAGATACGCAGTATTTT. Amino acids: CASSLVGLAGGRSTDTQYF.

This clone showed up just a few times. The rearrangement joins TRBV10-3 to TRBJ2-3; a possible D gene is TRBD2 (7 bases). Trimming took 0 bases from V and 2 from J, leaving 9 bases between them. This CDR3 contains 15 residues. In germline, CDR1 is ENHRY, CDR2 SYGVKD. The DNA of the CDR3 is TGTGCCATCAGTGAGTCCGGGGGGCCCACAGATACGCAGTATTTT. Protein product: CAISESGGPTDTQYF.

The V and J genes are TRBV5-6 and TRBJ2-3; D might be TRBD2 (5 bases). The CDR3 is 14 amino acids. Germline V lookup: CDR1 SGHDT, CDR2 YYEEEE. V dropped 5 bases and J dropped 1 base, with 11 bases sitting between them. CDR3 residues: CASRGVRGTDTQYF. CDR3 in DNA: TGTGCCAGCAGGGGTGTGAGGGGCACAGATACGCAGTATTTT.